The sequence of this T cell receptor (beta chain) was determined in a study of beta chain features in type 1 diabetes. This clone has just a few counts. Its antigen is as yet unknown. Study findings and constraints: A potential PCR bias toward shorter templates would be equal in patient and control samples. TCRB CDR3s were moderately but significantly shorter in Type 1 diabetes patients in all four CD4+ subsets.

Expressed TCRB transcripts were sequenced after all isolated RNA was converted to cDNA. Data came from immunoSEQ multiplex PCR; TCRdb stores just in-frame clones and leaves some out. The repertoire has 900,000 or so clones, roughly 16% of them found once; the top ten carry 0.02% to 0.025%. The sequenced sample consisted of naive CD4+ T cells from blood. The sequence was obtained from a woman under 30 in good health.

The CDR3: CAISGLAGGNEQYF. Written as DNA, the CDR3 is TGTGCCATCAGTGGGCTAGCGGGAGGAAACGAGCAGTACTTC. The chain employs TRBV10-3 and TRBJ2-7, with TRBD2 matching 11 bases. The germline CDR1 and CDR2 sequences are ENHRY and SYGVKD. V was pared by 4 bases and J by 5 bases, with 4 bases of the junction left unmatched. There are 14 residues in the CDR3.